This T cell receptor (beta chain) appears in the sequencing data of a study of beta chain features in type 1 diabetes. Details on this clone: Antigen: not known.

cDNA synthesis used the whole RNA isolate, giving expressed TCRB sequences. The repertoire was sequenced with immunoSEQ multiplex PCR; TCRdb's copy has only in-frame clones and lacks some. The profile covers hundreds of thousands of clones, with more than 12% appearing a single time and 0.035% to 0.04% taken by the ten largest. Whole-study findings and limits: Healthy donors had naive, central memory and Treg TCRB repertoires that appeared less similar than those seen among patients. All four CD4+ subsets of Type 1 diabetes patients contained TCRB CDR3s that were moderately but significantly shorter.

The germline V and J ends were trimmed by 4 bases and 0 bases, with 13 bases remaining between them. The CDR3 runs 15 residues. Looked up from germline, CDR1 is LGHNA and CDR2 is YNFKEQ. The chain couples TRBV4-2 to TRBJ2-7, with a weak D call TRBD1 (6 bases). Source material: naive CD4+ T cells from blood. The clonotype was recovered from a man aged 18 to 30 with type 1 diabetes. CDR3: CASSPTDRNSYEQYF. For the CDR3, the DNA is TGTGCCAGCAGCCCCACGGACAGAAACTCCTACGAGCAGTACTTC.